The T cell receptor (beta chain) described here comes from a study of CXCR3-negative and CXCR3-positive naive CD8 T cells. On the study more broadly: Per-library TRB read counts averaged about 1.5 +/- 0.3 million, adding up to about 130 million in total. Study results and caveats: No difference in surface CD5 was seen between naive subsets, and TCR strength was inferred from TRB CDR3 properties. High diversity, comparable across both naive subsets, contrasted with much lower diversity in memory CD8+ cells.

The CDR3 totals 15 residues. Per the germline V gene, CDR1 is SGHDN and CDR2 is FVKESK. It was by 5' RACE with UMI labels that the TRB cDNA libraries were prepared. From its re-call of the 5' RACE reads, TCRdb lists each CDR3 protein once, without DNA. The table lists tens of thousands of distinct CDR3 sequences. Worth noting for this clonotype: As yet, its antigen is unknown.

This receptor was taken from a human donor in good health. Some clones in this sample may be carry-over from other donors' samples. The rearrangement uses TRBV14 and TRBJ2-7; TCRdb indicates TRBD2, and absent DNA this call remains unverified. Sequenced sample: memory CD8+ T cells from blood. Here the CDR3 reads CASSPPPGGLYEQYF.